A selection of T cell receptor beta chains follows, all from one sample in a study of technical replicates of blood from a few donors. Produced via immunoSEQ multiplex PCR; TCRdb's table is partial and in-frame only. The sample yields just over 95,000 clones, less than 95% seen once. Sequences were obtained from T cells isolated from PBMCs. Receptors originate from a human donor in good health. Both conserved end residues are part of each CDR3. The D gene is left open where the match is weak. A clone size is listed for some rows: how often the clone was seen (once, few, many), or a class if it is expanded.

v_gene	len	d_gene	abundance	j_gene	CDR3nt	CDR3aa
TRBV4-1	14	-	-	TRBJ2-4	TGCGCCAGCAGCCAGGGGGGAGAGGGAAACATTCAGTACTTC	CASSQGGEGNIQYF
TRBV4-2	17	TRBD1	once	TRBJ1-3	TGTGCCAGCAGCCAAGTCACAGGGGGGACCTCTGGAAACACCATATATTTT	CASSQVTGGTSGNTIYF
TRBV6-4	11	-	-	TRBJ2-3	TGTGCCAGCAGGCGAGGAGATACGCAGTATTTT	CASRRGDTQYF
TRBV5-6	17	TRBD1	-	TRBJ1-1	TGTGCCAGCAGCACCCCCGGGACAGCTTCCTTGAACACTGAAGCTTTCTTT	CASSTPGTASLNTEAFF
TRBV6-5	14	-	-	TRBJ2-2	TGTGCCAGCAGTTACTCGATACTTCTGGGGGAGCTGTTTTTT	CASSYSILLGELFF
TRBV4-1	17	-	-	TRBJ2-7	TGCGCCAGCAGCCAAGAGGAAAGGGGCGAATACCCCTACGAGCAGTACTTC	CASSQEERGEYPYEQYF
TRBV6-6	15	-	-	TRBJ1-5	TGTGCCAGCAGTTACTCGGGAGAGTTCGATCAGCCCCAGCATTTT	CASSYSGEFDQPQHF
TRBV19	14	-	-	TRBJ1-2	TGTGCCAGTAGTACTCTACAGGGCACCTATGGCTACACCTTC	CASSTLQGTYGYTF
TRBV2	10	-	once	TRBJ2-7	TGTGCCAGCTACTCCCTGCGACAGTACTTC	CASYSLRQYF
TRBV18	14	-	-	TRBJ2-1	TGTGCCAGCTCACCGCCGGGGGACTACAATGAGCAGTTCTTC	CASSPPGDYNEQFF
TRBV5-4	16	TRBD2	-	TRBJ2-1	TGTGCCAGCAGCTTGGCCCGGACTAGCGGGAGCGATGAGCAGTTCTTC	CASSLARTSGSDEQFF
TRBV28	15	-	few	TRBJ2-7	TGTGCCAGCAGTTTATCTTGGCAGGGAGGACACGAGCAGTACTTC	CASSLSWQGGHEQYF
TRBV7-2	16	-	-	TRBJ2-6	TGTGCCAGCAGGGAAGACAGGCTCTCTGGGGCCAACGTCCTGACTTTC	CASREDRLSGANVLTF
TRBV18	15	TRBD1	-	TRBJ2-7	TGTGCCAGCTCACAGGACAGGGGGACCTCCTACGAGCAGTACTTC	CASSQDRGTSYEQYF
TRBV13	15	-	-	TRBJ1-5	TGTGCCAGCAGCGTTACGGGTCCGGGGAATCAGCCCCAGCATTTT	CASSVTGPGNQPQHF
TRBV18	15	-	-	TRBJ2-1	TGTGCCAGCTCCTCCGGGGGGACAGGAATCAATGAGCAGTTCTTC	CASSSGGTGINEQFF
TRBV19	19	TRBD2	-	TRBJ2-7	TGTGCCAGTAGTATAGACGATTATTATAGCGGGGAGTCTACCTACGAGCAGTACTTC	CASSIDDYYSGESTYEQYF
TRBV27	14	-	-	TRBJ2-7	TGTGCCAGCAGTCCCTCCTTAACAGGACACGAGCAGTACTTC	CASSPSLTGHEQYF
TRBV30	13	-	few	TRBJ1-1	TGTGCCTTAGGAATAGGGAGGGGCACTGAAGCTTTCTTT	CALGIGRGTEAFF
TRBV6-5	13	-	few	TRBJ2-7	TGTGCCAGCAGTCCCGGTTGGTCCTACGAGCAGTACTTC	CASSPGWSYEQYF
TRBV5-8	13	-	-	TRBJ2-7	TGTGCCAGCAGCTTGGTTATCTCCTACGAGCAGTACTTC	CASSLVISYEQYF
TRBV27	18	TRBD1	-	TRBJ2-2	TGTGCCAGCAGTTTATGGACAACTGGACAGGGGAGAGCCGGGGAGCTGTTTTTT	CASSLWTTGQGRAGELFF
TRBV5-4	15	TRBD2	-	TRBJ2-5	TGTGCCAGCAGCCCAAGGACTAGCGGCCAAGAGACCCAGTACTTC	CASSPRTSGQETQYF
TRBV7-9	15	TRBD2	once	TRBJ2-7	TGTGCCAGCAGCGCCCGGGGGACTAGCCGGGGAGAGCAGTACTTC	CASSARGTSRGEQYF
TRBV5-4	16	TRBD2	-	TRBJ2-7	TGTGCCAGCAGCCCGGGACTAGCGGGTGGCTCCTACGAGCAGTACTTC	CASSPGLAGGSYEQYF
TRBV4-3	14	-	once	TRBJ2-7	TGCGCCAGCAGCCTTGCCCGCGGCTCCTACGAGCAGTACTTC	CASSLARGSYEQYF
TRBV4-2	14	TRBD1	-	TRBJ2-7	TGTGCCAGCAGCCAAGAACAGGGGGCGATCGAGCAGTACTTC	CASSQEQGAIEQYF
TRBV30	15	-	-	TRBJ1-3	TGTGCCTGGAGCCTTGGCAGATTCTCTGGAAACACCATATATTTT	CAWSLGRFSGNTIYF
TRBV6-1	21	TRBD1	-	TRBJ2-6	TGTGCCAGCAGTGAAGCTCCTCTACTTAGGGACAGGGCTTCTGGGGCCAACGTCCTGACTTTC	CASSEAPLLRDRASGANVLTF
TRBV11-2	14	-	-	TRBJ2-5	TGTGCCAGCAGCTCAGGAACAGTCCAAGAGACCCAGTACTTC	CASSSGTVQETQYF
TRBV19	16	-	-	TRBJ1-5	TGTGCCAGTAGTCTATTTCTCGGACAGCACAATCAGCCCCAGCATTTT	CASSLFLGQHNQPQHF
TRBV28	16	-	-	TRBJ1-4	TGTGCCAGCAGTTCCCCTCCGACAGCAACTAATGAAAAACTGTTTTTT	CASSSPPTATNEKLFF
TRBV7-9	14	-	-	TRBJ2-7	TGTGCCAGCAGCTCCCGGGACACATCCTACGAGCAGTACTTC	CASSSRDTSYEQYF
TRBV10-3	14	-	-	TRBJ1-1	TGTGCCATCAGTCCGGGACTGCAGAACACTGAAGCTTTCTTT	CAISPGLQNTEAFF
TRBV2	15	TRBD2	-	TRBJ2-7	TGTGCCAGCAGCCTAGCGGGAAGGGTGACCTACGAGCAGTACTTC	CASSLAGRVTYEQYF
TRBV4-1	15	TRBD2	-	TRBJ2-7	TGCGCCAGCAGCCATGGCAGCGGGACGACTTACGAGCAGTACTTC	CASSHGSGTTYEQYF
TRBV27	15	TRBD1	-	TRBJ1-5	TGTGCCAGCAGTAGAGGACAGGGAAGCAATCAGCCCCAGCATTTT	CASSRGQGSNQPQHF
TRBV19	13	-	-	TRBJ1-1	TGTGCCAGTAGTTTTGGGGAGGGGACTGAAGCTTTCTTT	CASSFGEGTEAFF
TRBV11-2	13	-	-	TRBJ2-1	TGTGCCAGCAGCTTAGTTCTGGCCTATGAGCAGTTCTTC	CASSLVLAYEQFF
TRBV6-1	14	-	once	TRBJ2-2	TGTGCCAGCAGTGAAGCCCCGACAGGCGGGGAGCTGTTTTTT	CASSEAPTGGELFF
TRBV12-5	14	-	-	TRBJ2-1	TGTGCTAGTGGTTCGAGACTAGTCGGCGGTGAGCAGTTCTTC	CASGSRLVGGEQFF
TRBV7-3	15	TRBD1	-	TRBJ2-1	TGTGCCAGCAGCCCACGGGACAGACCATACAATGAGCAGTTCTTC	CASSPRDRPYNEQFF
TRBV5-6	17	TRBD2	-	TRBJ2-3	TGTGCCAGCAGCTTGGCAGCGGGAGGGCCTAGCACAGATACGCAGTATTTT	CASSLAAGGPSTDTQYF
TRBV9	17	TRBD1	once	TRBJ2-6	TGTGCCAGCAGCGTGACAGGGGTGGGCTCTGGGGCCAACGTCCTGACTTTC	CASSVTGVGSGANVLTF
TRBV27	15	-	-	TRBJ2-7	TGTGCCAGCAGTTTAATGTCAGGGGTTTCCTACGAGCAGTACTTC	CASSLMSGVSYEQYF
TRBV7-2	11	-	-	TRBJ2-7	TGTGCCAGCAGCTTAGTAAACGAGCAGTACTTC	CASSLVNEQYF
TRBV19	15	-	-	TRBJ2-1	TGTGCCAGTAGTATAGAGGGACAAATCTACAATGAGCAGTTCTTC	CASSIEGQIYNEQFF
TRBV4-1	16	-	-	TRBJ1-1	TGCGCCAGCAGCCTTACCCCGGGACACAAGAACACTGAAGCTTTCTTT	CASSLTPGHKNTEAFF
TRBV18	15	-	-	TRBJ2-3	TGTGCCAGCTCACCATTTATCACCGGAGGAGATACGCAGTATTTT	CASSPFITGGDTQYF
TRBV6-5	13	-	-	TRBJ2-5	TGTGCCAGCAGTTACGGGCCGGAAGAGACCCAGTACTTC	CASSYGPEETQYF
TRBV20-1	11	-	-	TRBJ2-3	TGCAGTGCTTCTTGGGGAGACACGCAGTATTTT	CSASWGDTQYF
TRBV27	13	-	-	TRBJ1-4	TGTGCCAGCAGTCCTCAGGGGTATGAAAAACTGTTTTTT	CASSPQGYEKLFF
TRBV5-1	13	TRBD1	-	TRBJ1-2	TGCGCCAGCAGCCCTTCCACAGGGGACGGCTACACCTTC	CASSPSTGDGYTF